The 7 T cell receptor beta chains in this list originate from one sample, sequenced in a study of PD-1 blockade in classical Hodgkin lymphoma. All patients relapsed after autologous stem cell transplantation, and brentuximab vedotin exposure varied. This table comes from immunoSEQ multiplex PCR, and its TCRdb copy is limited to in-frame clones, with some not included. The top ten clones hold less than 15% of a sample with roughly 97,000 clones, over 80% of them seen once. The specimen comprised peripheral blood mononuclear cells (PBMCs), sampled at baseline. Receptors were obtained from a human donor with classical Hodgkin lymphoma.

The genes are TRBV7-3 and TRBJ1-6, with D maybe TRBD1 (6 bases). CDR1 is SGHTA and CDR2 is FQGTGA in the germline V gene. V dropped 0 bases and J dropped 8 bases, with 11 bases sitting between them. The CDR3 sequence is 15 residues long. The CDR3, as DNA: TGTGCCAGCAGCTTAACGGGGGGGCTGGATTCACCCCTCCACTTT. It translates to CASSLTGGLDSPLHF.

This clone was seen a few times. The rearrangement joins TRBV2 to TRBJ1-3; TRBD1 might be the D (5 bases). CDR1 is SNHLY, CDR2 FYNNEI, per germline. CDR3 length: 13 residues. The V end was cut by 7 bases, the J end by 4 bases, with 11 bases between. CDR3 residues: CASTAEGGNTIYF. The CDR3, as DNA: TGTGCCAGCACTGCTGAGGGGGGAAACACCATATATTTT.

The chain is built from TRBV7-9 and TRBJ2-1, with D possibly TRBD2 on 5 matching bases. This CDR3 comprises 15 residues. With 3 bases removed from V and 9 bases from J, the gap between germline ends came to 18 bases. CDR1 SEHNR and CDR2 FQNEAQ come from the germline V gene (reference sequence). CDR3 residues: CASSFQLVDPGEQFF. The DNA of the CDR3 is TGTGCCAGCAGCTTTCAACTAGTTGATCCGGGTGAGCAGTTCTTC.

The chain uses TRBV6-5 and TRBJ1-2; D is unresolved. Germline V lookup: CDR1 MNHEY, CDR2 SVGAGI. V lost 6 bases and J lost 2, with 10 bases in between. The CDR3 loop spans 13 amino acids. CDR3: CASRPTRNYGYTF. As DNA, the CDR3 is TGTGCCAGCAGGCCCACTAGAAACTATGGCTACACCTTC.

This clone occurred a few times. The rearrangement joins TRBV7-2 to TRBJ2-5; 7 nucleotides match TRBD1. CDR1 is SGHTA and CDR2 is FQGNSA in the germline V gene. The CDR3 spans 14 residues. J gave up 4 bases and V 5 bases, and 7 bases lay outside the gene matches. For the CDR3, the DNA is TGTGCCAGCAGCCGAGACAGGGCAGCAGAGACCCAGTACTTC. Its translation: CASSRDRAAETQYF.

The chain has TRBV28 and TRBJ2-2; 11 bases are shared with TRBD2. This CDR3 contains 14 residues. The germline V gene has CDR1 MDHEN and CDR2 SYDVKM. V gave up 8 bases and J gave up 2 bases; unmatched junction bases: 1. The DNA for the CDR3 is TGTGCCAGCGGGACTAGCGGTAACACCGGGGAGCTGTTTTTT. It encodes CASGTSGNTGELFF.

This clone has only a few counts. The genes are TRBV15 and TRBJ1-2; D not resolved. V was shortened by 5 bases and J by 4 bases, with 8 bases between the two germline ends. Per the germline V gene, CDR1 is LNHNV and CDR2 is YYDKDF (reference sequence). The CDR3 is 12 residues long. For the CDR3, the DNA is TGTGCCACCAGCGGAGCCGGCTATGGCTACACCTTC. Translated: CATSGAGYGYTF.